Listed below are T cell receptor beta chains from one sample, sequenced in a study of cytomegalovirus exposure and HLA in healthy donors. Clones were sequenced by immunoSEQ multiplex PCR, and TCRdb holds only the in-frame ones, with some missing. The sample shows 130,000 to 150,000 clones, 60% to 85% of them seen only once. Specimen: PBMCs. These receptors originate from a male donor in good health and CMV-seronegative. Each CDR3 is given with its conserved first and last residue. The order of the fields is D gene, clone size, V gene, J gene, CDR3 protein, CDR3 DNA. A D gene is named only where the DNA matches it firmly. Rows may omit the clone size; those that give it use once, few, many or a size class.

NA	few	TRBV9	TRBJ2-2	CASSSSGENTGELFF	TGTGCCAGCAGCTCTTCCGGGGAAAACACCGGGGAGCTGTTTTTT
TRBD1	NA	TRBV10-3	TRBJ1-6	CAISAGTGHSPLHF	TGTGCCATCTCGGCCGGGACAGGTCATTCACCCCTCCACTTT
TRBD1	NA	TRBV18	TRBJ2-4	CASSLSGQGNIQYF	TGTGCCAGCTCACTTTCGGGACAGGGAAACATTCAGTACTTC
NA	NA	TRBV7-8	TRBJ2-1	CASRQIGNEQFF	TGTGCCAGCAGACAGATTGGTAATGAGCAGTTCTTC
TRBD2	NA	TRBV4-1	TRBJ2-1	CASSRLPPSGDSYNEQFF	TGCGCCAGCAGCCGCCTTCCTCCTAGCGGGGACTCCTACAATGAGCAGTTCTTC
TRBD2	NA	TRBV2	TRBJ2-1	CASSELGLSNNEQFF	TGTGCCAGCAGTGAACTGGGACTATCTAACAATGAGCAGTTCTTC
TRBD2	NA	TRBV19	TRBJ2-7	CASSRLAGDYEQYF	TGTGCCAGTAGTCGACTAGCGGGAGACTACGAGCAGTACTTC
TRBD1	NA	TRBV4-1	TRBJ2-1	CASSQIGTGMVDEQFF	TGCGCCAGCAGCCAGATCGGGACAGGGATGGTCGATGAGCAGTTCTTC
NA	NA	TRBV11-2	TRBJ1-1	CASSSQDTNTEAFF	TGTGCCAGCAGCTCCCAGGACACGAACACTGAAGCTTTCTTT
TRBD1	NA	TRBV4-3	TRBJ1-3	CASSPGTGDTIYF	TGCGCCAGCAGCCCCGGGACAGGGGACACCATATATTTT
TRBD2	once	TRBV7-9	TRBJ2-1	CASSSGELAGGYNEQFF	TGTGCCAGCAGCTCTGGGGAACTAGCGGGAGGCTACAATGAGCAGTTCTTC
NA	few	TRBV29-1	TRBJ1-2	CSVTTGRGGYTF	TGCAGCGTTACGACGGGGAGGGGCGGCTACACCTTC
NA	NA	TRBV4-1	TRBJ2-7	CASSRQSGVGGAGDEQYF	TGCGCCAGCAGTCGTCAGTCTGGGGTGGGAGGCGCTGGGGACGAGCAGTACTTC
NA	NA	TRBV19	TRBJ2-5	CASSFRGETQYF	TGTGCCAGTAGTTTCCGAGGGGAGACCCAGTACTTC
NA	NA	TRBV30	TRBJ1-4	CAWRGENEKLFF	TGTGCCTGGCGTGGGGAGAATGAAAAACTGTTTTTT
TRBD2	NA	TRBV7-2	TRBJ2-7	CASSWGLPEQYF	TGTGCCAGCAGCTGGGGACTACCAGAGCAGTACTTC
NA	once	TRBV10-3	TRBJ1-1	CAIREDRNTEAFF	TGTGCCATCAGGGAGGACAGGAACACTGAAGCTTTCTTT
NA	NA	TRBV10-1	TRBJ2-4	CASSEDSSKNIQYF	TGCGCCAGCAGCGAAGACAGTTCCAAAAACATTCAGTACTTC
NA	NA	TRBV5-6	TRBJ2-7	CASSLGGHSYEQYF	TGTGCCAGCAGCTTGGGGGGGCACTCCTACGAGCAGTACTTC
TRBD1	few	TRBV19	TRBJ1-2	CASRKMTGSLGYTF	TGTGCCAGTAGGAAGATGACAGGGTCTCTTGGCTACACCTTC
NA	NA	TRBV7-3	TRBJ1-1	CASSSTGGGTEAFF	TGTGCCAGCAGCTCCACCGGGGGAGGCACTGAAGCTTTCTTT
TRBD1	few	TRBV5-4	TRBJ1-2	CATHWDRSDYGYTF	TGTGCCACACATTGGGACAGGAGCGACTATGGCTACACCTTC
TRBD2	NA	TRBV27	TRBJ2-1	CASSNGGGHEQFF	TGTGCCAGCAGTAACGGCGGGGGTCATGAGCAGTTCTTC
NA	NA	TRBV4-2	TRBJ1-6	CASSQESPVSSYNSPLHF	TGTGCCAGCAGCCAAGAGTCTCCGGTGAGCTCCTATAATTCACCCCTCCACTTT
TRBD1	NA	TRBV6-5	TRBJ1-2	CASSSPRTGVYGYTF	TGTGCCAGCAGTTCCCCTCGGACAGGGGTATATGGCTACACCTTC
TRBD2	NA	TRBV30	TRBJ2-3	CAWSRLAGGEDTQYF	TGTGCCTGGAGTCGCCTAGCGGGGGGGGAAGATACGCAGTATTTT
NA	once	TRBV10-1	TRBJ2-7	CASSDYVPGKPYEQYF	TGCGCCAGCAGTGATTATGTCCCGGGGAAACCCTACGAGCAGTACTTC
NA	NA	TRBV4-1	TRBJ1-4	CASSQDVGGKLFF	TGCGCCAGCAGCCAAGATGTTGGAGGGAAACTGTTTTTT
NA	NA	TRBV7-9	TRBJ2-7	CSSSSSTYRYYEQYF	TGTTCCAGCAGCTCGTCGACTTATCGCTACTACGAGCAGTACTTC
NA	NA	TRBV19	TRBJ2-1	CASSISPGSYNEQFF	TGTGCCAGTAGTATCTCCCCAGGCTCCTACAATGAGCAGTTCTTC
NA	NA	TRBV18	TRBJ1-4	CASSGIQATNEKLFF	TGTGCCAGCTCAGGAATTCAGGCAACTAATGAAAAACTGTTTTTT
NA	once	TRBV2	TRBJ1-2	CASRSENGPPGYGYTF	TGTGCCAGCAGGAGTGAGAACGGGCCTCCGGGGTATGGCTACACCTTC
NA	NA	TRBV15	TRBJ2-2	CATSRGLTGELFF	TGTGCCACCAGCAGAGGACTCACCGGGGAGCTGTTTTTT
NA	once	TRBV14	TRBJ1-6	CASSPSRGSPLHF	TGTGCCAGCAGCCCGAGCCGAGGTTCACCCCTCCACTTT
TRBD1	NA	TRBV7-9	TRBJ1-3	CASSPRTGRSSGNTIYF	TGTGCCAGCAGCCCGCGGACAGGCCGGAGCTCTGGAAACACCATATATTTT
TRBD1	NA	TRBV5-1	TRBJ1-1	CASSLTGLQGTTEAFF	TGCGCCAGCAGCTTGACCGGATTACAGGGGACTACTGAAGCTTTCTTT
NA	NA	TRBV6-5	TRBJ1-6	CASRIGVYNSPLHF	TGTGCCAGCAGAATAGGGGTTTATAATTCACCCCTCCACTTT
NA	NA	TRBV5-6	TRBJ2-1	CASSLVTGNVHYNEQFF	TGTGCCAGCAGCTTGGTAACAGGGAATGTTCACTACAATGAGCAGTTCTTC
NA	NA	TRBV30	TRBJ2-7	CAWTNLAGVGEQYF	TGTGCCTGGACCAATTTAGCAGGGGTTGGCGAGCAGTACTTC
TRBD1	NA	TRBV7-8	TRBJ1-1	CASSLEGAVNTEAFF	TGTGCCAGCAGCTTAGAGGGGGCAGTGAACACTGAAGCTTTCTTT
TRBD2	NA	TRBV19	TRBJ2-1	CASSIYVVGLAGVSGLRNEQFF	TGTGCCAGTAGTATATACGTAGTCGGACTAGCGGGAGTGTCGGGATTGAGAAATGAGCAGTTCTTC
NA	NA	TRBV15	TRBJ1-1	CATSRDRGSEAFF	TGTGCCACCAGCAGAGATCGGGGGTCTGAAGCTTTCTTT
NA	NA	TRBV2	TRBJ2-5	CASSGEMGAVRSRETQYF	TGTGCCAGCAGTGGAGAGATGGGGGCTGTGCGGTCGAGAGAGACCCAGTACTTC